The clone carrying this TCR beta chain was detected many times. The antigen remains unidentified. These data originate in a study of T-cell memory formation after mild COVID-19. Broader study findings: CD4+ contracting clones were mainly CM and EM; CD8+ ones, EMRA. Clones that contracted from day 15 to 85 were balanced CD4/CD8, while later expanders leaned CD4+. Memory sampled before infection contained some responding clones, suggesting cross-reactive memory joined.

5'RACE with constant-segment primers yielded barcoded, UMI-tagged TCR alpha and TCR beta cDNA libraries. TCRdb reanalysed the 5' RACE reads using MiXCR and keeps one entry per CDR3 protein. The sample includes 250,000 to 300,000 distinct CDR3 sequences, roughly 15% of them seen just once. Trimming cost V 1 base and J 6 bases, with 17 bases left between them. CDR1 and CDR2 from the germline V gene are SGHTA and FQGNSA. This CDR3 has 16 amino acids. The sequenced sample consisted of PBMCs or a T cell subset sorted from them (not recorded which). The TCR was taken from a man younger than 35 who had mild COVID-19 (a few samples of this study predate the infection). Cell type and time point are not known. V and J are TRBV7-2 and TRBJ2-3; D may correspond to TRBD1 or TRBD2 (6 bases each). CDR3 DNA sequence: TGTGCCAGCAGCTTAGTAAGGGCGCTAGGGGGGGATACGCAGTATTTT. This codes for CASSLVRALGGDTQYF.